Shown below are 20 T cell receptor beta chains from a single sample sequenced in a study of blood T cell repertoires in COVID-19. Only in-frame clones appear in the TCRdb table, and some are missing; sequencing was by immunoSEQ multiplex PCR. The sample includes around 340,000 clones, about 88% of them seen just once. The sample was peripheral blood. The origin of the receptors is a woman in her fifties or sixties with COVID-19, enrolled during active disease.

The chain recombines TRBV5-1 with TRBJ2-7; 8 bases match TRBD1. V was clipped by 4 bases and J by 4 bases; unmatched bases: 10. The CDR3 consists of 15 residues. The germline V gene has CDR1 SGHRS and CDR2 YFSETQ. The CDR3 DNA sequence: TGCGCCAGCAGCCCAGGACAGGGTATACGTTACGAGCAGTACTTC. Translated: CASSPGQGIRYEQYF.

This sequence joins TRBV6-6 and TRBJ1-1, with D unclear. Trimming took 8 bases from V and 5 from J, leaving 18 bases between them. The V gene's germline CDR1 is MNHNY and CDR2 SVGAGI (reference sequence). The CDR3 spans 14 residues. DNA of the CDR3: TGTGCCAGCGGTTGGAGGAGATACGAGACTGAAGCTTTCTTT. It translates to CASGWRRYETEAFF.

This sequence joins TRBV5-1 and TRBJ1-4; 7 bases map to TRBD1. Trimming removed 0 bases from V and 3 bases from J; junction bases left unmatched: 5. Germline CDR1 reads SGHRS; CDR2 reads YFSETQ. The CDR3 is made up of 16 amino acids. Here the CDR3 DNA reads TGCGCCAGCAGCTTGGGGCCACAGGGGCCTAATGAAAAACTGTTTTTT. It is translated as CASSLGPQGPNEKLFF.

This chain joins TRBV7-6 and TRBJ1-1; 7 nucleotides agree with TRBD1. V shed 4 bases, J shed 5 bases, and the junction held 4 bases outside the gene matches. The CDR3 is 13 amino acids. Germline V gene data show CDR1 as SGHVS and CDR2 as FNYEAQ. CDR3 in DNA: TGTGCCAGCAGCTCCACAGGGGCGACTGAAGCTTTCTTT. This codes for CASSSTGATEAFF.

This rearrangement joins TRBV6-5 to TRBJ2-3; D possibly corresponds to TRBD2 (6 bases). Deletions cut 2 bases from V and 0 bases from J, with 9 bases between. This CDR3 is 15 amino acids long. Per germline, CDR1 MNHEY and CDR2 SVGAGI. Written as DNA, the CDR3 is TGTGCCAGCAGTTACAGGGACTCTAGCACAGATACGCAGTATTTT. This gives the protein CASSYRDSSTDTQYF.

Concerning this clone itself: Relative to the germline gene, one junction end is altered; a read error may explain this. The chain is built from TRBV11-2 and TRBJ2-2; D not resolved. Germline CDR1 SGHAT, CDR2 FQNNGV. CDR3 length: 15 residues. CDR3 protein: CASTLNSANTGELFF. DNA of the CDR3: TGTGCCAGCACCTTAAATTCCGCGAACACCGGGGAGCTGTTTTTT.

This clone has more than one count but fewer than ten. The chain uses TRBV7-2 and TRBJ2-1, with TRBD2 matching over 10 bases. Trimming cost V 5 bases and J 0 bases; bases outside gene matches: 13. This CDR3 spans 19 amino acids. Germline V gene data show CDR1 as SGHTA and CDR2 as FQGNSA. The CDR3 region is CASSVRVHSGGFSYNEQFF. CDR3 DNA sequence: TGTGCCAGCAGCGTCCGGGTTCATAGCGGGGGGTTCTCCTACAATGAGCAGTTCTTC.

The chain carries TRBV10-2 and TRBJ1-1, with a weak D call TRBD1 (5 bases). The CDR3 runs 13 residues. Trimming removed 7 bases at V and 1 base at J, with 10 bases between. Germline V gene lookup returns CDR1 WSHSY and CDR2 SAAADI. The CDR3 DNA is TGCGCCAGCAACCGACAGCCGAACACTGAAGCTTTCTTT. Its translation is CASNRQPNTEAFF.

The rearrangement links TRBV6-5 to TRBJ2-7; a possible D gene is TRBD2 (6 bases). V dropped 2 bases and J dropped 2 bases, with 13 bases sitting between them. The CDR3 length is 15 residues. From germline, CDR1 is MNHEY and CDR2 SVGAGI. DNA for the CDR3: TGTGCCAGCAGTTACCTGGGGGGACGTACCTACGAGCAGTACTTC. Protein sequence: CASSYLGGRTYEQYF.

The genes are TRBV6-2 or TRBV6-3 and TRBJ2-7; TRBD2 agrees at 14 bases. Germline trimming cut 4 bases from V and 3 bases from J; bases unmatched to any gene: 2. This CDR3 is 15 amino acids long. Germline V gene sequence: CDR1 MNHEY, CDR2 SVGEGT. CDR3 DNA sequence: TGTGCCAGCAGTTCCGGGACTAGCGGGGGCTACGAGCAGTACTTC. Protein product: CASSSGTSGGYEQYF.

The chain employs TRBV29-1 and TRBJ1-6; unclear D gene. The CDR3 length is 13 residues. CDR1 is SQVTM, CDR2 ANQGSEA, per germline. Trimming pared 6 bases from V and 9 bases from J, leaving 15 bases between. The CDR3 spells CSVGGQDGSPLHF. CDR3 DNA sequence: TGCAGCGTGGGTGGGCAGGATGGTTCACCCCTCCACTTT.

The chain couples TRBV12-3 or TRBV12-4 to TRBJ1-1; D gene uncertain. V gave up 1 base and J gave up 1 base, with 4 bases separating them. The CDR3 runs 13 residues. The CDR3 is CASSLVWNTEAFF. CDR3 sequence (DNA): TGTGCCAGCAGTTTAGTCTGGAACACTGAAGCTTTCTTT.

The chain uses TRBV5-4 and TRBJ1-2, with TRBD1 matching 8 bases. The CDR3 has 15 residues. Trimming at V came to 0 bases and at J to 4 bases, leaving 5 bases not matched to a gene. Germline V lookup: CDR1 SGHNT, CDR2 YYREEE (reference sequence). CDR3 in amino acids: CASSLAGTGSYGYTF. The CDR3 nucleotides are TGTGCCAGCAGCTTGGCTGGGACAGGCTCCTATGGCTACACCTTC.

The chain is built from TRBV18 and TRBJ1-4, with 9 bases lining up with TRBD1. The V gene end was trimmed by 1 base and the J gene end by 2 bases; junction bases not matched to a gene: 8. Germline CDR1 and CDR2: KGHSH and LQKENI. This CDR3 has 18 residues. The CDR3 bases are TGTGCCAGCTCACCACGGATACCGACAGGGGGTACTAATGAAAAACTGTTTTTT. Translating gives CASSPRIPTGGTNEKLFF.

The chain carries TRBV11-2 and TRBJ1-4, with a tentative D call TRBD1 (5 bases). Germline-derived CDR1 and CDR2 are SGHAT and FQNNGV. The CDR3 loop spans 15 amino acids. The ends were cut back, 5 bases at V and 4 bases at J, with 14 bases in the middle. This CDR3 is CASSHTGLNNEKLFF. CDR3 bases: TGTGCCAGCAGCCATACAGGACTAAATAATGAAAAACTGTTTTTT. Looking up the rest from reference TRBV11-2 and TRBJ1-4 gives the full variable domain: EAGVAQSPRYKIIEKRQSVAFWCNPISGHATLYWYQQILGQGPKLLIQFQNNGVVDDSQLPKDRFSAERLKGVDSTLKIQPAKLEDSAVYLCASSHTGLNNEKLFFGSGTQLSVL.

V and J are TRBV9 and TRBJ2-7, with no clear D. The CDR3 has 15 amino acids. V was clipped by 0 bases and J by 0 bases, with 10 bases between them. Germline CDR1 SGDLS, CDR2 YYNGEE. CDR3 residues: CASSVESRSSYEQYF. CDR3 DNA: TGTGCCAGCAGCGTAGAGTCCCGGAGCTCCTACGAGCAGTACTTC.

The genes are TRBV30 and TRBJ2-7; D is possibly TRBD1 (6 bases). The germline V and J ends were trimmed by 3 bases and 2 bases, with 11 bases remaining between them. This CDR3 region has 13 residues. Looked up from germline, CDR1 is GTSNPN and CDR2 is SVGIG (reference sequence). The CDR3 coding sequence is TGTGCCTGGAGCCCACCAGGGGCCTACGAGCAGTACTTC. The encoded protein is CAWSPPGAYEQYF.

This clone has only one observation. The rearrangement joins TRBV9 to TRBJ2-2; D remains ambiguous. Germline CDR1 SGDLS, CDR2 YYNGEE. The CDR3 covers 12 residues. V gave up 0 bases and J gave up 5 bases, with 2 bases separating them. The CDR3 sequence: CASSVVTGELFF. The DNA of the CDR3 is TGTGCCAGCAGCGTAGTAACCGGGGAGCTGTTTTTT.

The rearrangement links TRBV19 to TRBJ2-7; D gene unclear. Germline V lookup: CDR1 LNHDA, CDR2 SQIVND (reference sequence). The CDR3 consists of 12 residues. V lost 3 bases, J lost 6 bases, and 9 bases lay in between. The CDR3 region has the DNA TGTGCCAGTAGTATCCCCTTCCGCGAGCAGTACTTC. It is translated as CASSIPFREQYF.

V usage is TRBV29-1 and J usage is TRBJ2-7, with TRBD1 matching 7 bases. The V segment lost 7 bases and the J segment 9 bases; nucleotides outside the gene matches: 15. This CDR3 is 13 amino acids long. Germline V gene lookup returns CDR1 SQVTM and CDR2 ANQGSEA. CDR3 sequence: CSAQTGTEGGQYF. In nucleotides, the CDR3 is TGCAGCGCCCAGACAGGGACCGAAGGGGGGCAGTACTTC.